The present T cell receptor (beta chain) was sequenced within a study of a mutant IDH1 vaccine in newly diagnosed glioma (dated by TCRdb to the early 2020s). Notes on the research overall: Vaccination began 4-6 weeks after radiotherapy alone, or alongside temozolomide cycles in the chemotherapy-containing groups. Of the 32 treated patients, approximately 62% were male and 37.5% were female, and the mean age was approximately 39 years. Before enrollment, patients had received standard therapy of radiotherapy alone, temozolomide alone, or radiochemotherapy with temozolomide; most received the combination. The week-35 safety follow-up was designated visit V12, and the week-47 end of study was designated visit V13. Peripheral blood samples were drawn at six visits, namely V03 (baseline), V05, V07, V10, V12 and V13. For exploratory analyses, longitudinal TCRB deep sequencing was carried out in around 26 treated patients wherever samples were available.

Read against the paper, the sample's time point label means: week 47, end of study. Every vaccine dose consisted of 300 ug of a 20-mer mutant IDH1 peptide in Montanide, administered subcutaneously together with topical imiquimod. Across visits V03 through V10, patients got a total of eight vaccinations, given in weeks 1, 3, 5, 7, 11, 15, 19 and 23. Donors had newly diagnosed WHO grade 3 or 4 IDH1-mutant astrocytomas with loss of nuclear ATRX. The samples were drawn from NOA16, a multicentre, single-arm, open-label phase I trial in Germany that tested a mutant IDH1 peptide vaccine in humans for the first time. Genomic DNA for TCRB sequencing was extracted from EDTA blood using the DNeasy Blood and Tissue Kit. Measured from the cysteine to the phenylalanine, the CDR3 is 15 residues long. Only the CDR3 portion is preserved as DNA: 45 bases, with reading frame beginning at the first base. The paper as a whole reports these results and caveats: The authors stated that sample limitations prevented analyses of patient blood samples from being reproduced. Selection of PBMC samples for TCRB deep sequencing was based on availability. Immune responses induced by the vaccine were seen in about 93% of patients across multiple MHC alleles. Changes in the top peripheral T cell clonotypes picked up by TCRB sequencing did not appear to be linked to pseudoprogression.

Libraries were prepared through the immunoSEQ multiplex PCR assay. Following the manufacturer's protocol, the hsTCRB Kit was used to amplify rearranged TCR beta chain sequences. An Illumina MiSeq was used to sequence the TCRB libraries. The original methods were these. The kit vendor's proprietary platform handled demultiplexing, trimming and gene mapping. TCRdb holds this immuneACCESS table with in-frame rearrangements only. Some clones are missing; in checked studies, unresolved V genes explain under half, and the rest has no known cause. Clone size and the V and J calls come from that table; the DNA yielded D and trimming. Present in this sample are tens of thousands of clones, 82% of which were seen just once. The top ten clones comprise 3% to 4% of the sample. As to this clone: Its antigen remains unidentified. No quality values exist for individual bases; no much larger clone is one base distant.

The sequence is built from TRBV21-1 and TRBJ1-2; TRBD1 was called by the table and not checked on the DNA. TRBV21-1 is a pseudogene. This material consisted of PBMCs, taken from a glioma patient whose treatment included an IDH1 peptide vaccine. The source is a man in his forties or fifties with glioma. Some clones in this sample may be carry-over from other donors' samples. Here is the DNA: TGTGCCAGCACCGTGGGACAGCTACTAAACTATGGCTACACCTTC. It codes for CASTVGQLLNYGYTF.